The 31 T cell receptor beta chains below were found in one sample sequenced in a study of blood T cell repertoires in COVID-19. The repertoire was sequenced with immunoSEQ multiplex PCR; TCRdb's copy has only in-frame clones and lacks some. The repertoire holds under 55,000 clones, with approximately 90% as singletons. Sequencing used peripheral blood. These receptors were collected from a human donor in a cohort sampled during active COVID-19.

The CDR3 loop is CASSYSTGRGTQYF. The CDR3 nucleotides read TGTGCCAGCAGTTACTCGACAGGGAGAGGGACCCAGTACTTC. V is TRBV6-5 and J is TRBJ2-5; 7 positions agree with TRBD1. V lost 0 bases and J lost 7; bases outside the gene matches: 5. Germline CDR1 and CDR2: MNHEY and SVGAGI. The CDR3 spans 14 residues.

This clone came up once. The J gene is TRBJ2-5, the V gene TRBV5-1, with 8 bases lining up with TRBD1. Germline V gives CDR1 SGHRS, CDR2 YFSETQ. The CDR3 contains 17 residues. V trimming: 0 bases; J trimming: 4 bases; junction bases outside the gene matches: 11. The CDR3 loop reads CASSLAQGAFSPETQYF. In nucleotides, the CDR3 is TGCGCCAGCAGCTTGGCTCAGGGGGCATTTTCGCCAGAGACCCAGTACTTC.

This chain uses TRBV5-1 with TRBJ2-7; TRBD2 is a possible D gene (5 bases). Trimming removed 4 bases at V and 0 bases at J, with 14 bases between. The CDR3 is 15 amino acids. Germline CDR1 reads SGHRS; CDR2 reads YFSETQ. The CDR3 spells CASSPGPSLSYEQYF. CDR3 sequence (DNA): TGCGCCAGCAGCCCTGGGCCTAGCCTCTCCTACGAGCAGTACTTC.

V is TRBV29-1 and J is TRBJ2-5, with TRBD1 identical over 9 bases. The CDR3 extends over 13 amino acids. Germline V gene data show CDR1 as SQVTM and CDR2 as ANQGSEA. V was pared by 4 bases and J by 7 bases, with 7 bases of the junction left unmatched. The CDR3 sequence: CSVGTGGAGTQYF. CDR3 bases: TGCAGCGTTGGAACAGGGGGCGCGGGGACCCAGTACTTC. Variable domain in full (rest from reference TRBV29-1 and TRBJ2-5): SAVISQKPSRDICQRGTSLTIQCQVDSQVTMMFWYRQQPGQSLTLIATANQGSEATYESGFVIDKFPISRPNLTFSTLTVSNMSPEDSSIYLCSVGTGGAGTQYFGPGTRLLVL.

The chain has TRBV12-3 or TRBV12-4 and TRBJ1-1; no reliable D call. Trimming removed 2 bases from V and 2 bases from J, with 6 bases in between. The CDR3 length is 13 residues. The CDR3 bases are TGTGCCAGCAGTTTATTCGGTAACACTGAAGCTTTCTTT. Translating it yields CASSLFGNTEAFF.

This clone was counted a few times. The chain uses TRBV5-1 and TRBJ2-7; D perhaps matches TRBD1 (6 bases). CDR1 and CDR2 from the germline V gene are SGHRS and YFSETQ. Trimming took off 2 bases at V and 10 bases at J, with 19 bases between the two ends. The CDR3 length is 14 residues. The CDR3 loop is CASSLWVGAMEQYF. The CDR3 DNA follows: TGCGCCAGCAGCTTATGGGTGGGGGCGATGGAACAGTACTTC.

The CDR3 bases are TGTGCCAGCAGCCACAAGCGGGAGGCCTACGAGCAGTACTTC. Translated: CASSHKREAYEQYF. V usage is TRBV2 and J usage is TRBJ2-7; 9 bases map to TRBD2. Germline CDR1 reads SNHLY; CDR2 reads FYNNEI. Trimming cost V 6 bases and J 2 bases; bases outside gene matches: 5. This CDR3 is built from 14 residues.

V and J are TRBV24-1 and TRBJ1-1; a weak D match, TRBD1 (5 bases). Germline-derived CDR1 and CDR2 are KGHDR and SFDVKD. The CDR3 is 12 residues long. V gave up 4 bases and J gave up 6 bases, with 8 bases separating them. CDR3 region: CATSEGVPEAFF. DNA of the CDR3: TGTGCCACCAGTGAAGGGGTGCCTGAAGCTTTCTTT.

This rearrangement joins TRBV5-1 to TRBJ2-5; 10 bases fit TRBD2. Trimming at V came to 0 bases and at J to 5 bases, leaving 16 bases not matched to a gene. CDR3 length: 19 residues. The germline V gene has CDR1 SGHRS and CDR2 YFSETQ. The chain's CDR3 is CASSLAPVRSGGAAETQYF. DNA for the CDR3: TGCGCCAGCAGCTTGGCGCCAGTCAGGAGCGGGGGGGCCGCGGAGACCCAGTACTTC.

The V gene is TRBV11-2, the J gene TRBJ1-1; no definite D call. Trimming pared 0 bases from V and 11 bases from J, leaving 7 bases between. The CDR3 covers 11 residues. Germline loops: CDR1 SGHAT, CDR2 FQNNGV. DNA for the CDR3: TGTGCCAGCAGCTTAGAAGGGAGGGCTTTCTTT. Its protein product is CASSLEGRAFF.

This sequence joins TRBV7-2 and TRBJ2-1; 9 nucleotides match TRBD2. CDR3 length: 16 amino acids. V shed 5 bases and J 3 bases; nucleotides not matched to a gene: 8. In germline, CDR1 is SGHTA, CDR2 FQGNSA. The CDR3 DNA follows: TGTGCCAGCAGCCGCGGGCTAGCGGGATACTACAATGAGCAGTTCTTC. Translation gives CASSRGLAGYYNEQFF. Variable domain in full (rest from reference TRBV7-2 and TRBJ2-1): GAGVSQSPSNKVTEKGKDVELRCDPISGHTALYWYRQSLGQGLEFLIYFQGNSAPDKSGLPSDRFSAERTGGSVSTLTIQRTQQEDSAVYLCASSRGLAGYYNEQFFGPGTRLTVL.

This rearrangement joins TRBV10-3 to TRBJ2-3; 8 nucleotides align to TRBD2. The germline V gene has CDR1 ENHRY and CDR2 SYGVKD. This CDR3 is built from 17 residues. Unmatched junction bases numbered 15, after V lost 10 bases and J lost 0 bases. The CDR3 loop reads CATVRAGGLSSTDTQYF. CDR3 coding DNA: TGTGCCACCGTAAGGGCGGGGGGCCTATCTAGCACAGATACGCAGTATTTT.

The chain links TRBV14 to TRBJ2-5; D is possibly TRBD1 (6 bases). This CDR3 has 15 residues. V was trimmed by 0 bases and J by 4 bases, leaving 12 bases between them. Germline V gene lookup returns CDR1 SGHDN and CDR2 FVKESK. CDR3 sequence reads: CASSQDFGGRETQYF. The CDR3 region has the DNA TGTGCCAGCAGCCAAGATTTTGGGGGCAGAGAGACCCAGTACTTC.

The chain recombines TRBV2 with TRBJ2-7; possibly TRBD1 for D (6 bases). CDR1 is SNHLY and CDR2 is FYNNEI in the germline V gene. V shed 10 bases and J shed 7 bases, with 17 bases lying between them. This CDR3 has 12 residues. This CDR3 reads CATSDSPFEQYF. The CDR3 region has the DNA TGTGCCACCTCGGACAGCCCCTTTGAGCAGTACTTC.

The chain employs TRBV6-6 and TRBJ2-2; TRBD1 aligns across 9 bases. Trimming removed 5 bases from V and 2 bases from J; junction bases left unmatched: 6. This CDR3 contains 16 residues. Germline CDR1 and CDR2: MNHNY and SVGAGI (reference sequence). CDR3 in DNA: TGTGCCAGCAGTACCGGACAGGGGACAAACACCGGGGAGCTGTTTTTT. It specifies CASSTGQGTNTGELFF.

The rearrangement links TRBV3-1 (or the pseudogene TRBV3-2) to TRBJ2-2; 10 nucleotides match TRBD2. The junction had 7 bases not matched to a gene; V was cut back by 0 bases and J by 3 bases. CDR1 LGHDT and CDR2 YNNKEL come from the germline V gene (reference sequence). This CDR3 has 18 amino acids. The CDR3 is CASSQDVAGGPDTGELFF. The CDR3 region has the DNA TGTGCCAGCAGCCAAGACGTAGCGGGAGGACCGGACACCGGGGAGCTGTTTTTT.

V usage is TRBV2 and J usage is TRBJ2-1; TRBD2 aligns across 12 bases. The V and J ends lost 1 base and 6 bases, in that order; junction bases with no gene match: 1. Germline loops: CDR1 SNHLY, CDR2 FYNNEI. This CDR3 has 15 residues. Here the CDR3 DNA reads TGTGCCAGCAGTGAAGAACTAGCGGGAGGCAATGAGCAGTTCTTC. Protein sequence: CASSEELAGGNEQFF.

The CDR3, as DNA: TGTGCCAGCAGTGAGGCGGGGGCAGGGAATACGCAGTATTTT. Translated, it gives CASSEAGAGNTQYF. The chain recombines TRBV6-1 with TRBJ2-3; TRBD2 might be the D (7 bases). Germline V gene lookup returns CDR1 MNHNS and CDR2 SASEGT. V was shortened by 3 bases and J by 7 bases, with 14 bases between the two germline ends. This CDR3 has 14 residues.

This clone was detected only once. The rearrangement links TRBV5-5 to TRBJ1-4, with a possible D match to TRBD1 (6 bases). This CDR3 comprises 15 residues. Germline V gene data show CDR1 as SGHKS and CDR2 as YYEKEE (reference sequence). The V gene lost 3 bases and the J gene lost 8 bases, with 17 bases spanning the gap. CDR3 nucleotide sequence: TGTGCCAGCAGCTATAACAGGGTAGGAGAAGAAAAACTGTTTTTT. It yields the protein CASSYNRVGEEKLFF. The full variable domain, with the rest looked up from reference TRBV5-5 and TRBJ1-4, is DAGVTQSPTHLIKTRGQQVTLRCSPISGHKSVSWYQQVLGQGPQFIFQYYEKEERGRGNFPDRFSARQFPNYSSELNVNALLLGDSALYLCASSYNRVGEEKLFFGSGTQLSVL.

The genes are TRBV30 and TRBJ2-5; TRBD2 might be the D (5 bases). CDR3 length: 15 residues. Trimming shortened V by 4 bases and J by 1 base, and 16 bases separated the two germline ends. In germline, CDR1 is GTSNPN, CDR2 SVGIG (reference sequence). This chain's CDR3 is CAWTGPSTSQETQYF. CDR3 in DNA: TGTGCCTGGACCGGACCCTCTACTAGCCAAGAGACCCAGTACTTC.

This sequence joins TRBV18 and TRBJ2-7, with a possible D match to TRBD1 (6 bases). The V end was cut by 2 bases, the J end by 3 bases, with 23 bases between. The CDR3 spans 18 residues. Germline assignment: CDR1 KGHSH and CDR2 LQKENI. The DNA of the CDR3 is TGTGCCAGCTCACCAGGGGGCGCGTCAAACACCCGACTCTACGAGCAGTACTTC. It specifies CASSPGGASNTRLYEQYF. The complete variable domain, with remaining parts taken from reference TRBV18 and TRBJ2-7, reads NAGVMQNPRHLVRRRGQEARLRCSPMKGHSHVYWYRQLPEEGLKFMVYLQKENIIDESGMPKERFSAEFPKEGPSILRIQQVVRGDSAAYFCASSPGGASNTRLYEQYFGPGTRLTVT.

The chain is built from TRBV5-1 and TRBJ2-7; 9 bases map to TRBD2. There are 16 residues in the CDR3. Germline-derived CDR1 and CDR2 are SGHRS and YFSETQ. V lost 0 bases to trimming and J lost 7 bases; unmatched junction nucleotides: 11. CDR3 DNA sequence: TGCGCCAGCAGCTTGGTTCGGGGCGGGGGGGCCGAAGAGCAGTACTTC. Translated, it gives CASSLVRGGGAEEQYF.

The CDR3 reads CASSQELAANSYNEQFF. In DNA form, the CDR3 reads TGCGCCAGCAGCCAAGAACTAGCGGCCAACTCCTACAATGAGCAGTTCTTC. The chain couples TRBV5-1 to TRBJ2-1; 8 bases are shared with TRBD2. Trimming at V came to 4 bases and at J to 0 bases, leaving 9 bases not matched to a gene. Looked up from germline, CDR1 is SGHRS and CDR2 is YFSETQ. The CDR3 consists of 17 residues. The whole variable domain, remainder taken from reference TRBV5-1 and TRBJ2-1, is KAGVTQTPRYLIKTRGQQVTLSCSPISGHRSVSWYQQTPGQGLQFLFEYFSETQRNKGNFPGRFSGRQFSNSRSEMNVSTLELGDSALYLCASSQELAANSYNEQFFGPGTRLTVL.

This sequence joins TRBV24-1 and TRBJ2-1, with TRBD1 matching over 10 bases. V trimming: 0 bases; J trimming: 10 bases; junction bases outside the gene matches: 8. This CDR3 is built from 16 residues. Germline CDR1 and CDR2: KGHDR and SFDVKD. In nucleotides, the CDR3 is TGTGCCACCAGTGATTTGATGACAGGGGGCGCTTACGAGCAGTTCTTC. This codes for CATSDLMTGGAYEQFF.

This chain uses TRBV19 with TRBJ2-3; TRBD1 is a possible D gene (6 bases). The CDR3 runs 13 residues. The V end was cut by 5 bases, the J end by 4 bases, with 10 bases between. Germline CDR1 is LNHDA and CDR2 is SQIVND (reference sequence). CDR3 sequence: CASSLDRPDTQYF. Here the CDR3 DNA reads TGTGCCAGTAGTCTCGACAGGCCAGATACGCAGTATTTT.

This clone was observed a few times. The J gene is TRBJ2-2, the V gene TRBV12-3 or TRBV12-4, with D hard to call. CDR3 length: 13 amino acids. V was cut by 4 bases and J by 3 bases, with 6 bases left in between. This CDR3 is CASSSRDTGELFF. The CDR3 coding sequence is TGTGCCAGCAGTTCCCGGGACACCGGGGAGCTGTTTTTT.

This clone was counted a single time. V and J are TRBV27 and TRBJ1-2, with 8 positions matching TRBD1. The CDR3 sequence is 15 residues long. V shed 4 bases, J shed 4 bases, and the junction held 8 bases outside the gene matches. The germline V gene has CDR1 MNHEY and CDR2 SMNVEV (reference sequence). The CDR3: CASSSWQGAGYGYTF. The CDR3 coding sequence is TGTGCCAGCAGTTCGTGGCAGGGGGCAGGCTATGGCTACACCTTC.

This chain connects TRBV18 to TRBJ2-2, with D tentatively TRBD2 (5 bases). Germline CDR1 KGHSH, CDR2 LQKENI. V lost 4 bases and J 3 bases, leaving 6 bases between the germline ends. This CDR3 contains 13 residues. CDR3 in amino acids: CASSLEDTGELFF. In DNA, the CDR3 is TGTGCCAGCTCACTGGAGGACACCGGGGAGCTGTTTTTT.

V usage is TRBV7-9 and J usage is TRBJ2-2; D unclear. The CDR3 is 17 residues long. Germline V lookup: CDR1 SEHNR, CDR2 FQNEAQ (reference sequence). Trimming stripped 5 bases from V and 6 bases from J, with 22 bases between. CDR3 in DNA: TGTGCCAGCAGCCCAGGCAGAAGTTACGGTCGTCCCGGGGAGCTGTTTTTT. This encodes CASSPGRSYGRPGELFF.

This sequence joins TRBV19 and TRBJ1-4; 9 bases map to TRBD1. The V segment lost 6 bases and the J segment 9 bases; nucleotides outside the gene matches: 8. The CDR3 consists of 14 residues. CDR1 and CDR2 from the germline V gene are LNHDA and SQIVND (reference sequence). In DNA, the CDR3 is TGTGCCAGTAGAGGAGGACAGGGGAGACAAAAACTGTTTTTT. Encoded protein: CASRGGQGRQKLFF. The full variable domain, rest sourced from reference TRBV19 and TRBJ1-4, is DGGITQSPKYLFRKEGQNVTLSCEQNLNHDAMYWYRQDPGQGLRLIYYSQIVNDFQKGDIAEGYSVSREKKESFPLTVTSAQKNPTAFYLCASRGGQGRQKLFFGSGTQLSVL.

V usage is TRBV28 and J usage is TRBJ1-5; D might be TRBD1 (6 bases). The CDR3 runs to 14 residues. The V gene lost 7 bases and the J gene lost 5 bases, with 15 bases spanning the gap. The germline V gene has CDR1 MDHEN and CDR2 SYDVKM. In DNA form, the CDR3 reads TGTGCCAGCAACATACAGGGTCTTCATCAGCCCCAGCATTTT. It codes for CASNIQGLHQPQHF.